Listed here are 17 T cell receptor beta chains from one sample, sequenced in a study of chemoradiotherapy in HPV16-positive cancers (dated 2022 in TCRdb). The protocol used for the library was the immunoSEQ multiplex PCR assay. Imported from immuneACCESS, the table was reduced by TCRdb to in-frame sequences with V and J called. These copies leave out some clones; in studies compared against another copy, an unresolved V gene accounts for under half, and the cause of the remainder is not known. In this sample the table shows tens of thousands of clones, more than 70% of which occur a single time. The leading ten clones occupy approximately 5% of the sample. Sequences were derived from blood, sampled from a patient who underwent chemoradiotherapy. The source is a human donor with HPV-associated anogenital cancer.

The chain employs TRBV28 and TRBJ2-5, with 9 bases lining up with TRBD1. With the DNA end fitting TRBJ2-7 better, the J assignment may be wrong. The CDR3 is made up of 16 amino acids. Germline CDR1 reads MDHEN; CDR2 reads SYDVKM. This chain's CDR3 is CASSPTGGYVSYEQYF. The CDR3, as DNA: TGTGCCAGCAGTCCCACAGGGGGCTACGTCTCCTACGAGCAGTACTTC.

This clone came up once. The rearrangement joins TRBV5-6 to TRBJ2-7, with D possibly TRBD1 on 5 matching bases. Per the germline V gene, CDR1 is SGHDT and CDR2 is YYEEEE. The CDR3 runs to 14 residues. Deletions cut 0 bases from V and 2 bases from J, with 9 bases between. The CDR3 here is CASSLGQSTYEQYF. The CDR3 DNA reads TGTGCCAGCAGCTTGGGACAGAGCACCTACGAGCAGTACTTC.

The chain couples TRBV30 to TRBJ1-1, with D unresolved. This CDR3 comprises 13 residues. CDR1 and CDR2 (germline): GTSNPN, SVGIG (reference sequence). V gave up 1 base and J gave up 1 base, with 7 bases separating them. The CDR3 spells CAWSDLSNTEAFF. For the CDR3, the DNA is TGTGCCTGGAGTGATTTGTCGAACACTGAAGCTTTCTTT.

V and J are TRBV29-1 and TRBJ2-6, with 7 bases fitting TRBD1. The CDR3 has 18 amino acids. J was trimmed by 2 bases and V by 5 bases; bases with no gene match: 15. Germline-derived CDR1 and CDR2 are SQVTM and ANQGSEA. CDR3 in amino acids: CSVHKLTGMSTGANVLTF. In DNA form, the CDR3 reads TGCAGCGTTCATAAACTGACAGGGATGTCGACTGGGGCCAACGTCCTGACTTTC.

The rearrangement links TRBV4-1 to TRBJ1-1, with 7 bases fitting TRBD1. This CDR3 contains 14 residues. From germline, CDR1 is MGHRA and CDR2 YSYEKL. V lost 1 base and J lost 3; bases outside the gene matches: 2. CDR3: CASSQVQGHTEAFF. The DNA of the CDR3 is TGCGCCAGCAGCCAAGTACAGGGGCACACTGAAGCTTTCTTT.

The genes are TRBV29-1 and TRBJ2-3, with 10 bases fitting TRBD2. CDR3 size: 16 residues. Germline V gene data show CDR1 as SQVTM and CDR2 as ANQGSEA. Trimming removed 5 bases from V and 0 bases from J; junction bases left unmatched: 8. CDR3 bases: TGCAGCGTTTTCGGACTAGCGGATACTAGCACAGATACGCAGTATTTT. Amino acid sequence: CSVFGLADTSTDTQYF.

CDR3 protein: CASGKDNSGANVLTF. As DNA, the CDR3 is TGTGCCAGCGGCAAAGACAACTCTGGGGCCAACGTCCTGACTTTC. The chain joins TRBV5-4 to TRBJ2-6; unclear D gene. The CDR3 has 15 amino acids. V shed 7 bases and J shed 0 bases, with 11 bases lying between them. Germline values: CDR1 SGHNT, CDR2 YYREEE (reference sequence).

This sequence joins TRBV30 and TRBJ1-3; D is uncertain. The CDR3 length is 13 residues. CDR1 GTSNPN and CDR2 SVGIG come from the germline V gene (reference sequence). Trimming took 2 bases from V and 0 from J, leaving 5 bases between them. The CDR3 here is CAWSPDSGNTIYF. In DNA form, the CDR3 reads TGTGCCTGGAGTCCCGACTCTGGAAACACCATATATTTT. The whole variable domain, remainder taken from reference TRBV30 and TRBJ1-3, is SQTIHQWPATLVQPVGSPLSLECTVEGTSNPNLYWYRQAAGRGLQLLFYSVGIGQISSEVPQNLSASRPQDRQFILSSKKLLLSDSGFYLCAWSPDSGNTIYFGEGSWLTVV.

The chain links TRBV6-6 to TRBJ2-5; weak D call: TRBD1 (6 bases). Germline CDR1 reads MNHNY; CDR2 reads SVGAGI (reference sequence). The CDR3 is 14 amino acids. V dropped 5 bases and J dropped 1 base, with 11 bases sitting between them. The CDR3 loop is CASSTGQLQETQYF. In DNA form, the CDR3 reads TGTGCCAGCAGTACTGGACAGCTCCAAGAGACCCAGTACTTC.

V and J are TRBV7-3 and TRBJ1-1, with D uncertain. Trimming stripped 0 bases from V and 1 base from J, with 3 bases between. Germline loops: CDR1 SGHTA, CDR2 FQGTGA. This CDR3 spans 13 amino acids. The CDR3 loop reads CASSLTRNTEAFF. CDR3 nucleotides: TGTGCCAGCAGCTTAACGAGGAACACTGAAGCTTTCTTT.

The chain uses TRBV7-9 and TRBJ1-5; D is possibly TRBD1 (5 bases). V gave up 5 bases and J gave up 4 bases, with 9 bases separating them. Germline values: CDR1 SEHNR, CDR2 FQNEAQ (reference sequence). The CDR3 covers 13 residues. CDR3: CASSLTGNQPQHF. In nucleotides, the CDR3 is TGTGCCAGCAGCCTCACAGGAAATCAGCCCCAGCATTTT. Looking up the rest from reference TRBV7-9 and TRBJ1-5 gives the full variable domain: DTGVSQNPRHKITKRGQNVTFRCDPISEHNRLYWYRQTLGQGPEFLTYFQNEAQLEKSRLLSDRFSAERPKGSFSTLEIQRTEQGDSAMYLCASSLTGNQPQHFGDGTRLSIL.

The rearrangement links TRBV7-9 to TRBJ2-5, with 10 bases lining up with TRBD2. The V gene end was trimmed by 11 bases and the J gene end by 5 bases; junction bases not matched to a gene: 8. Germline values: CDR1 SEHNR, CDR2 FQNEAQ (reference sequence). The CDR3 extends over 13 amino acids. The CDR3 coding sequence is TGTGCCGGAAGACTAGCGGGCGGGGAGACCCAGTACTTC. The encoded protein is CAGRLAGGETQYF.

The chain is built from TRBV7-6 and TRBJ2-7; 9 bases fit TRBD1. The CDR3 has 16 amino acids. The germline V gene encodes CDR1 SGHVS and CDR2 FNYEAQ. V was clipped by 1 base and J by 1 base; unmatched bases: 5. In DNA form, the CDR3 reads TGTGCCAGCAGCTTAGGGACAGGGGTTCGATCCTACGAGCAGTACTTC. It encodes CASSLGTGVRSYEQYF.

The rearrangement joins TRBV21-1 to TRBJ1-2. TRBV21-1 is a known pseudogene. The CDR3 has 12 residues. CDR3 nucleotide sequence: TGTGCCAGCAGTCTACCGACCTATGGCTACACCTTC. Its protein product is CASSLPTYGYTF.

Concerning this clone: The junction departs from germline at one end; a sequencing error may be responsible. The V gene is TRBV5-8, the J gene TRBJ1-1; TRBD1 is a possible D gene (5 bases). Germline V lookup: CDR1 SGHTS, CDR2 YDEGEE. CDR3 length equals 14 residues. CDR3 residues: CASSLVPGQTGAFF. CDR3 bases: TGTGCCAGCAGCTTGGTGCCAGGGCAGACTGGAGCTTTCTTT.

The J gene is TRBJ1-2, the V gene TRBV13, with D possibly being TRBD1 (6 bases). The CDR3 covers 15 residues. Germline CDR1 and CDR2: PRHDT and FYEKMQ (reference sequence). Trimming shortened V by 4 bases and J by 4 bases, and 16 bases separated the two germline ends. The CDR3 loop is CASSSSRGAVYGYTF. Here the CDR3 DNA reads TGTGCCAGCAGCTCCAGTCGGGGGGCGGTCTATGGCTACACCTTC.

The gene calls are TRBV5-4 and TRBJ2-7; 7 nucleotides agree with TRBD1. This CDR3 contains 15 residues. Trimming took 4 bases from V and 3 from J; bases not matched to a gene: 10. Germline V gives CDR1 SGHNT, CDR2 YYREEE (reference sequence). Written as DNA, the CDR3 is TGTGCCAGCAGCCCACCGGACAGGTCCCTCTACGAGCAGTACTTC. Its translation is CASSPPDRSLYEQYF.